This T cell receptor beta chain was retrieved from a study of shared clonotypes between healthy human individuals. The method was immunoSEQ multiplex PCR; TCRdb's version includes in-frame clones alone and lacks a portion of them. The repertoire holds approximately 1,500,000 clones, with approximately 97% as singletons. Trimming left V 5 bases short and J 0 bases short, with 7 bases between. The CDR3 totals 13 residues. Germline CDR1 and CDR2: SGHTA and FQGTGA. The sequence came from a man aged 30 to 45 in good health. Sequencing input: naive CD4+ T cells sorted from blood. Documented subset: CD45RA+ positively selected. The gene calls are TRBV7-3 and TRBJ2-5, with unresolved D. The CDR3 DNA sequence: TGTGCCAGCAGCCGACTGTACCAAGAGACCCAGTACTTC. As protein: CASSRLYQETQYF.